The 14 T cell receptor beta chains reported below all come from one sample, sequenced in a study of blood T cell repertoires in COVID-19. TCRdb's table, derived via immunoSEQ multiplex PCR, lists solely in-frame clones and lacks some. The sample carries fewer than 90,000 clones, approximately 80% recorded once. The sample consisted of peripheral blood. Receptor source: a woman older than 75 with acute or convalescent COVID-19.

The CDR3 DNA sequence: TGTGCCAGCGGCTATAAGGCAGGGGGGTATGGCTACACCTTC. It specifies CASGYKAGGYGYTF. The V and J genes are TRBV27 and TRBJ1-2, with 7 bases aligning to TRBD1. Germline trimming cut 8 bases from V and 5 bases from J; bases unmatched to any gene: 11. Per the germline V gene, CDR1 is MNHEY and CDR2 is SMNVEV (reference sequence). The length of the CDR3 is 14 residues.

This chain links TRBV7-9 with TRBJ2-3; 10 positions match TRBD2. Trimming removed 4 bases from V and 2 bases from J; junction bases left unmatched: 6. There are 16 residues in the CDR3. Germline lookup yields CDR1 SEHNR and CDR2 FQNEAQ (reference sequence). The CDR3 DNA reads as TGTGCCAGCAGCTCAGTAGCGGGAGGCGTCACAGATACGCAGTATTTT. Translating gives CASSSVAGGVTDTQYF. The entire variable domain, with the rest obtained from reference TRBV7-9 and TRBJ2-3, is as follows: DTGVSQNPRHKITKRGQNVTFRCDPISEHNRLYWYRQTLGQGPEFLTYFQNEAQLEKSRLLSDRFSAERPKGSFSTLEIQRTEQGDSAMYLCASSSVAGGVTDTQYFGPGTRLTVL.

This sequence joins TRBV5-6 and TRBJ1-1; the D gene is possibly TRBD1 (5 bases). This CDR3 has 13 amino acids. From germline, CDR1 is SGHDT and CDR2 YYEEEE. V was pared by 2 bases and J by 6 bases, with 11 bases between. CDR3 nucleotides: TGTGCCAGCAGCTTTTTGTTGACAGCTGAAGCTTTCTTT. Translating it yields CASSFLLTAEAFF. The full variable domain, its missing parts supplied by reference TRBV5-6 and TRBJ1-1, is DAGVTQSPTHLIKTRGQQVTLRCSPKSGHDTVSWYQQALGQGPQFIFQYYEEEERQRGNFPDRFSGHQFPNYSSELNVNALLLGDSALYLCASSFLLTAEAFFGQGTRLTVV.

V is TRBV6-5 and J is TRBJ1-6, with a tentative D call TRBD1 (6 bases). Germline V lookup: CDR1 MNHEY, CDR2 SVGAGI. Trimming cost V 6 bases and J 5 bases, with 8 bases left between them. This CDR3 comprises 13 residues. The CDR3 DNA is TGTGCCAGCAGGCGGACAGATAATTCACCCCTCCACTTT. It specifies CASRRTDNSPLHF.

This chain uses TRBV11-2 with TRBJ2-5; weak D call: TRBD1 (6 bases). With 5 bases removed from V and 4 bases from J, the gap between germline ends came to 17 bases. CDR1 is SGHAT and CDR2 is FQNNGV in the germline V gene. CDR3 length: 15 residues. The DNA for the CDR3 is TGTGCCAGCAGCCGGCCCACAGGGTTCGGAGAGACCCAGTACTTC. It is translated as CASSRPTGFGETQYF.

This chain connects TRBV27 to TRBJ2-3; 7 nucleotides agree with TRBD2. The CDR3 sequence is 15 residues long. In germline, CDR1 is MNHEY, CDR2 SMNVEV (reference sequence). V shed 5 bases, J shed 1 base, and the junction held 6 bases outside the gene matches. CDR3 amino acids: CASSPKRGGTDTQYF. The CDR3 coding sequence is TGTGCCAGCAGTCCCAAGCGGGGTGGCACAGATACGCAGTATTTT.

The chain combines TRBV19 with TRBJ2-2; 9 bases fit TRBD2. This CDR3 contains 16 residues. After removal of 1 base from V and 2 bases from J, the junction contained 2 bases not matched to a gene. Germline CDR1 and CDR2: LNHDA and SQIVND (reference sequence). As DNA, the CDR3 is TGTGCCAGTAGTATAGGGGGACTAGCAAACACCGGGGAGCTGTTTTTT. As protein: CASSIGGLANTGELFF.

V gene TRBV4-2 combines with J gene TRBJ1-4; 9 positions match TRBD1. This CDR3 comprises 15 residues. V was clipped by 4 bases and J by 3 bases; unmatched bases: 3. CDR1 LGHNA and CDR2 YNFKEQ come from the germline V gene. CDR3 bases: TGTGCCAGCAGCCTCGACAGGGGGGCTAATGAAAAACTGTTTTTT. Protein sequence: CASSLDRGANEKLFF.

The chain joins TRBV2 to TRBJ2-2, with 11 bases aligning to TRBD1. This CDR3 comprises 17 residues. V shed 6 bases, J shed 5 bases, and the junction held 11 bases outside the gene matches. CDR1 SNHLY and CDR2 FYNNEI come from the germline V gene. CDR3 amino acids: CASSGTGGGPGTGELFF. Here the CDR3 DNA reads TGTGCCAGCAGCGGGACAGGGGGGGGTCCGGGGACCGGGGAGCTGTTTTTT.

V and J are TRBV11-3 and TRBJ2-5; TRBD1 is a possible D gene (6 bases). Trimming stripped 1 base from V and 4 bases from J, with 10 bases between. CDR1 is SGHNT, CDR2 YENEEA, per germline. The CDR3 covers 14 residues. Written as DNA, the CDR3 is TGTGCCAGCAGCTTAGCGGACAGTCTAGAGACCCAGTACTTC. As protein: CASSLADSLETQYF.

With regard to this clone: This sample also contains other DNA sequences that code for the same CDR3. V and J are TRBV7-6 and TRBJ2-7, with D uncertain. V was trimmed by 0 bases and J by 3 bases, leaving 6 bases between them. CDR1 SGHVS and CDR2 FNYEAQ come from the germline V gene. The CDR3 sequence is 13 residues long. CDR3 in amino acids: CASSLAQIYEQYF. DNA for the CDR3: TGTGCCAGCAGCTTAGCCCAGATCTACGAGCAGTACTTC.

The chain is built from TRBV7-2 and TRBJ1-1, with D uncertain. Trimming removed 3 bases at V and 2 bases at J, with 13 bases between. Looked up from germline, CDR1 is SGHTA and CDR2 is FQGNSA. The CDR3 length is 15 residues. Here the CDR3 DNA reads TGTGCCAGCAGCTTGTACGGGGTTCGAAACACTGAAGCTTTCTTT. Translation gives CASSLYGVRNTEAFF. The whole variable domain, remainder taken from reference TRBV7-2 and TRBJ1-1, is GAGVSQSPSNKVTEKGKDVELRCDPISGHTALYWYRQSLGQGLEFLIYFQGNSAPDKSGLPSDRFSAERTGGSVSTLTIQRTQQEDSAVYLCASSLYGVRNTEAFFGQGTRLTVV.

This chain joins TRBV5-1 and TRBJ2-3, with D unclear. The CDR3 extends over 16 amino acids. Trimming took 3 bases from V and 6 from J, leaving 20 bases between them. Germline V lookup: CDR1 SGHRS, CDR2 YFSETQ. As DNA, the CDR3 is TGCGCCAGCAGCTCCCTAGGCATAGACCTCGGTGATACGCAGTATTTT. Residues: CASSSLGIDLGDTQYF.

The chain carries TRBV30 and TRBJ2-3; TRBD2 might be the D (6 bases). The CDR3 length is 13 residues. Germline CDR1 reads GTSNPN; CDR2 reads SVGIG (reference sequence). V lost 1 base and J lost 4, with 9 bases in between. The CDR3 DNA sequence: TGTGCCTGGAGTGCGGGAGTGCCAGATACGCAGTATTTT. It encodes CAWSAGVPDTQYF.